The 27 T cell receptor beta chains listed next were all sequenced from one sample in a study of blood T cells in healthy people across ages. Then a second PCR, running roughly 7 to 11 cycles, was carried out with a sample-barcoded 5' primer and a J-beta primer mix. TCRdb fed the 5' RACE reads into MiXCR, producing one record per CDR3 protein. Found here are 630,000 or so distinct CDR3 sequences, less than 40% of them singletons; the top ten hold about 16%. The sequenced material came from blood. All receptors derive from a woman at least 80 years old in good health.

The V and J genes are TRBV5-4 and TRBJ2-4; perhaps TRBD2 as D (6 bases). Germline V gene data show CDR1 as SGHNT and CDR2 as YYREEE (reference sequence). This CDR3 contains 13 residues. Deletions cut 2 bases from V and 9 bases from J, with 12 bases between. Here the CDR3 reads CASSLAGTPIQYF. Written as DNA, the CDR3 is TGTGCCAGCAGCTTAGCCGGGACTCCCATTCAGTACTTC.

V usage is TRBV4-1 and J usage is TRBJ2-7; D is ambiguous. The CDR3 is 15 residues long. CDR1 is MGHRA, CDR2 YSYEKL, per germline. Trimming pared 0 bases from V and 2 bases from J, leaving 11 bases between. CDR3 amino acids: CASSQDKDRTYEQYF. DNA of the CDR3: TGCGCCAGCAGCCAAGATAAAGACCGAACCTACGAGCAGTACTTC.

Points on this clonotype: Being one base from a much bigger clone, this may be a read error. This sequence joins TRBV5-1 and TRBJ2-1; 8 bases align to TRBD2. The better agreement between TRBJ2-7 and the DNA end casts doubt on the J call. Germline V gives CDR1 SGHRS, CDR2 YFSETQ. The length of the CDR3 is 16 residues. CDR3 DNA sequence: TGCGCCAGCAGCTCATCGGGGGGGGTTACCTACAATGAGCAGTACTTC. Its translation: CASSSSGGVTYNEQYF.

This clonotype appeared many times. CDR3 bases: TGTGCCAGCTCAGCAGACAGGACTATCAACGAGCAGTACTTC. Translation gives CASSADRTINEQYF. The chain uses TRBV6-2 or TRBV6-3 and TRBJ2-7; D may be TRBD1 or TRBD2 (6 bases each). The V end lost 8 bases, the J end lost 5 bases, and 19 bases lay between the germline ends. The CDR3 is 14 residues long. Germline values: CDR1 MNHEY, CDR2 SVGEGT.

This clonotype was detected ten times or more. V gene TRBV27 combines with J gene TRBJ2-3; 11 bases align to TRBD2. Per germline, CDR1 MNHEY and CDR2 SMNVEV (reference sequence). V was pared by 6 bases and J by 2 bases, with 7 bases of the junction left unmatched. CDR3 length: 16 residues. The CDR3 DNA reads TGTGCCAGCAGCACCGGGACTAGCGGACCCACAGATACGCAGTATTTT. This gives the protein CASSTGTSGPTDTQYF.

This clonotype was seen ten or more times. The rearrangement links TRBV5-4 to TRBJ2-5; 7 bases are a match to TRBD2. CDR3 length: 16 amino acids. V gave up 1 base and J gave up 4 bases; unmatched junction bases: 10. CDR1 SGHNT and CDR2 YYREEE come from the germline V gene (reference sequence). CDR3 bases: TGTGCCAGCAGCTTGTTCGTTTGGGGGGGAGGAGAGACCCAGTACTTC. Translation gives CASSLFVWGGGETQYF.

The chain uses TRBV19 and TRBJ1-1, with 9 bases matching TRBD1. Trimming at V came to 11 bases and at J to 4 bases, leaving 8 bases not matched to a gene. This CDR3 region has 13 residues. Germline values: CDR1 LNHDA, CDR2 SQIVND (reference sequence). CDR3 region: CAALGTGSTEAFF. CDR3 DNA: TGTGCCGCCCTCGGGACAGGGAGCACTGAAGCTTTCTTT.

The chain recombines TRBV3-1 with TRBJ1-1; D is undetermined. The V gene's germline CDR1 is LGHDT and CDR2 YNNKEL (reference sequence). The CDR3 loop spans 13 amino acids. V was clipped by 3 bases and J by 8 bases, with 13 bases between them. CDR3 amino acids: CASSQTPQMEAFF. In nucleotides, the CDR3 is TGTGCCAGCAGCCAGACACCTCAAATGGAAGCTTTCTTT.

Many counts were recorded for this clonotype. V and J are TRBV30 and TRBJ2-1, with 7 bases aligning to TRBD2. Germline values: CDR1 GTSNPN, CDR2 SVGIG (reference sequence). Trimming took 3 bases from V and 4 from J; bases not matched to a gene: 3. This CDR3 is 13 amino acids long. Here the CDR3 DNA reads TGTGCCTGGAGCGGGGGGAATTACAATGAGCAGTTCTTC. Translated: CAWSGGNYNEQFF. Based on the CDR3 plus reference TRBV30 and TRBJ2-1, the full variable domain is SQTIHQWPATLVQPVGSPLSLECTVEGTSNPNLYWYRQAAGRGLQLLFYSVGIGQISSEVPQNLSASRPQDRQFILSSKKLLLSDSGFYLCAWSGGNYNEQFFGPGTRLTVL.

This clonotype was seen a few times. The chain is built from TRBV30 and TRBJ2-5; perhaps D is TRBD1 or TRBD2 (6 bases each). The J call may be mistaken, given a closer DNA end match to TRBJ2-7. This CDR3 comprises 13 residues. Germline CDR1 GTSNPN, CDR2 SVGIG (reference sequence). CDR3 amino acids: CAWSAGGYLEQYF. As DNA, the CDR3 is TGTGCCTGGAGTGCCGGGGGCTATCTCGAGCAGTACTTC.

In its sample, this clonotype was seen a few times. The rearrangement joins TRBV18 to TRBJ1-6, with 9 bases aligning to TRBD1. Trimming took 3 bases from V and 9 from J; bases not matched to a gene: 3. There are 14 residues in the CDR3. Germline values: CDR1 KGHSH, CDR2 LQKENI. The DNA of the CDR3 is TGTGCCAGCTCACCTCAGGACAGGGGTTCACCCCTCCACTTT. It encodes CASSPQDRGSPLHF.

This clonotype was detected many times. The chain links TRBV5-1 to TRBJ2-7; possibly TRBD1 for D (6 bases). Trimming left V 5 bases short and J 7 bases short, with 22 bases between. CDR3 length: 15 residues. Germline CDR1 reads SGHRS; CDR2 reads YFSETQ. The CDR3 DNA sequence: TGCGCCAGCAGTCAAGGACAGACTTCGCTGAGGGAGCAGTACTTC. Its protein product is CASSQGQTSLREQYF.

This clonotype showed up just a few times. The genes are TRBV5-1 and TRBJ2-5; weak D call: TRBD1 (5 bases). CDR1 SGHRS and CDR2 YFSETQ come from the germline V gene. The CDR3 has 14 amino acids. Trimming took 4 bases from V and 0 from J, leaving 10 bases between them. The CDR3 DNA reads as TGCGCCAGCAGCGGACGGACAAACCAAGAGACCCAGTACTTC. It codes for CASSGRTNQETQYF.

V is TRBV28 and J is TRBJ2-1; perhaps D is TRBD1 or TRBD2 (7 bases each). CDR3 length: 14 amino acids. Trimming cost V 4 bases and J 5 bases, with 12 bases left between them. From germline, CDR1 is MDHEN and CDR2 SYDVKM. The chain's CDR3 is CASSCQGGDNEQFF. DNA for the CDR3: TGTGCCAGCAGTTGTCAGGGGGGGGACAATGAGCAGTTCTTC.

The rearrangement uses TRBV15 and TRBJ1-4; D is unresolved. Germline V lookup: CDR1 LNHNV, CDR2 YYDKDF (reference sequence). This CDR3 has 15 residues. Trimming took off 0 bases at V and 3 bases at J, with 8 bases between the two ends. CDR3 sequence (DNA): TGTGCCACCAGCAGAGATCAGGCGGCTAATGAAAAACTGTTTTTT. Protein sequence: CATSRDQAANEKLFF.

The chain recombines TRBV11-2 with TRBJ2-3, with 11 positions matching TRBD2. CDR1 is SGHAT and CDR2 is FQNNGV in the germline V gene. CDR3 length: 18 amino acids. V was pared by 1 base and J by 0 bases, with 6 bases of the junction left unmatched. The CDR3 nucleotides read TGTGCCAGCAGCTTAGGAAGACTAGCGGGAACTAGCACAGATACGCAGTATTTT. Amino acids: CASSLGRLAGTSTDTQYF.

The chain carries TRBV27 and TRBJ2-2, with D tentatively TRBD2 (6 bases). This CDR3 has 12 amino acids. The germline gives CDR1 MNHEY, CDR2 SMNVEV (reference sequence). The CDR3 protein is CVTGQGGGELFF. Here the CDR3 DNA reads TGTGTCACGGGGCAGGGAGGCGGGGAGCTGTTTTTT.

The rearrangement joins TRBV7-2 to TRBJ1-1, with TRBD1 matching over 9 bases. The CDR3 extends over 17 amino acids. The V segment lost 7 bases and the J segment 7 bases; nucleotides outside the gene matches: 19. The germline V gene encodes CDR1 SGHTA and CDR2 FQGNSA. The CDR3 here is CASNRGPFPGQGREAFF. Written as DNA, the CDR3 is TGTGCCAGCAACCGGGGCCCCTTTCCGGGACAGGGCCGTGAAGCTTTCTTT.

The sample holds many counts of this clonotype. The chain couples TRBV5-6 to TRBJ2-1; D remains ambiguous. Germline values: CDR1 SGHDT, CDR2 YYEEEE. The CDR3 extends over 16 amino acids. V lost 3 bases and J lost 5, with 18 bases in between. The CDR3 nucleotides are TGTGCCAGCAGCTCGACGGCTATCCCTACTGACAATGAGCAGTTCTTC. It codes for CASSSTAIPTDNEQFF.

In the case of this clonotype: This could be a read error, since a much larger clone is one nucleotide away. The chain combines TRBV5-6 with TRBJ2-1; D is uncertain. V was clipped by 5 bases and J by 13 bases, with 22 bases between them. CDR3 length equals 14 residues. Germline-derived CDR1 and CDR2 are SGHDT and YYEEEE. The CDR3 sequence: CASRKGSHQSTQFF. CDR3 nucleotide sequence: TGTGCCAGCAGAAAAGGATCCCATCAATCGACCCAGTTCTTC.

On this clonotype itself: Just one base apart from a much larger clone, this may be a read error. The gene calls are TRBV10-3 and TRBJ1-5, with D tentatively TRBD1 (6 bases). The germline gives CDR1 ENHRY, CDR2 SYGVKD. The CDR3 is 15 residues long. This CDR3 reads CAVSEGGISNQPQHF. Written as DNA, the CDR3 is TGTGCCGTCAGTGAGGGGGGGATCAGCAATCAGCCCCAGCATTTT.

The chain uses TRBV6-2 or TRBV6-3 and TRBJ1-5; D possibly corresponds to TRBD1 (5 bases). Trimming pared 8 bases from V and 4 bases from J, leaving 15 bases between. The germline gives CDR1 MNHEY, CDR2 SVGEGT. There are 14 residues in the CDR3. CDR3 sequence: CASSDGGINQPQHF. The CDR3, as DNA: TGTGCCAGCTCTGACGGGGGGATTAATCAGCCCCAGCATTTT.

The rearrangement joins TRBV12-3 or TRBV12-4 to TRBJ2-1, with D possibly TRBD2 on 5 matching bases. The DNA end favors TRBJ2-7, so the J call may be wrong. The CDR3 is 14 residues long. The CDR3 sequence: CASSYGGWAYEQYF. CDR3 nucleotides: TGTGCCAGCAGCTACGGCGGGTGGGCCTACGAGCAGTACTTC.

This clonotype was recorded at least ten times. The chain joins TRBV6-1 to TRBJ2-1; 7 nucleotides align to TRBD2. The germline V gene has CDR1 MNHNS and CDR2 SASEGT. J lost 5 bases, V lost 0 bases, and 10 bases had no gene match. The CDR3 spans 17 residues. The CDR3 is CASSEAAGSAFNNEQFF. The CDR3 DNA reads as TGTGCCAGCAGTGAAGCAGCGGGGTCGGCCTTCAACAATGAGCAGTTCTTC.

The CDR3 is CASSAVGTGRTEAFF. Here the CDR3 DNA reads TGTGCCAGCAGTGCAGTCGGGACAGGGAGGACTGAAGCTTTCTTT. The gene calls are TRBV28 and TRBJ1-1; 9 nucleotides line up with TRBD1. The length of the CDR3 is 15 residues. Germline V gene lookup returns CDR1 MDHEN and CDR2 SYDVKM. The ends lost 5 bases at V and 5 bases at J; junction bases unmatched: 9.

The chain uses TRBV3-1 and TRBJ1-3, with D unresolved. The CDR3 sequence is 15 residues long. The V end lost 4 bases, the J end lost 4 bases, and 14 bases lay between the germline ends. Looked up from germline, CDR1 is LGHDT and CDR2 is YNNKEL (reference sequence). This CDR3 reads CASSPRSRGGNTIYF. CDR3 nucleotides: TGTGCCAGCAGCCCCCGGTCGAGAGGCGGAAACACCATATATTTT.

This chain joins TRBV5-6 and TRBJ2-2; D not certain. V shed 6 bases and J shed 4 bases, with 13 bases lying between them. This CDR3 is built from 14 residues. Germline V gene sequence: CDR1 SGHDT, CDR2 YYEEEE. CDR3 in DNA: TGTGCCAGCAACCTGTGGGGTGGCACCGGGGAGCTGTTTTTT. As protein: CASNLWGGTGELFF.